Below are 8 T cell receptor beta chains sequenced from a single sample in a study of shared clonotypes between healthy human individuals. Terminally differentiated effector memory CD45RA+ cells were excluded from the naive CD8 cells, which were CD45RO-negative and positively selected for CCR7. The method was immunoSEQ multiplex PCR; TCRdb's version includes in-frame clones alone and lacks a portion of them. The sample shows around 2.1 million clones, 85% to 95% of them seen only once. Material: naive CD8+ T cells from PBMCs. Receptor source: a man aged 18-30 years in good health. Some clones in this sample may be carry-over from other donors' samples.

This CDR3 reads CASSRDRVGTNEKLFF. CDR3 coding DNA: TGTGCCAGCAGCCGGGACAGGGTAGGAACTAATGAAAAACTGTTTTTT. The J gene is TRBJ1-4, the V gene TRBV7-9; the match to TRBD1 covers 9 bases. Losses at the gene ends were 5 bases for V and 1 base for J; bases not matched to a gene: 5. The length of the CDR3 is 16 residues. Germline loops: CDR1 SEHNR, CDR2 FQNEAQ (reference sequence).

V is TRBV2 and J is TRBJ1-3, with TRBD1 as a possible D gene (6 bases). Germline values: CDR1 SNHLY, CDR2 FYNNEI. V lost 8 bases to trimming and J lost 0 bases, with 11 bases between them. This CDR3 contains 14 residues. CDR3 bases: TGTGCCAGCCTGGGGGGCCTCTCTGGAAACACCATATATTTT. Its protein product is CASLGGLSGNTIYF.

This clone turned up a few times. V usage is TRBV28 and J usage is TRBJ1-1; D is possibly TRBD1 (5 bases). Germline-derived CDR1 and CDR2 are MDHEN and SYDVKM. This CDR3 has 15 residues. Trimming stripped 6 bases from V and 4 bases from J, with 18 bases between. The CDR3 spells CASSSSREGSTEAFF. CDR3 nucleotide sequence: TGTGCCAGCAGCTCATCGCGGGAGGGGAGCACTGAAGCTTTCTTT.

Only one count was recorded for this clone. This chain connects TRBV14 to TRBJ2-5; 10 bases line up with TRBD2. Germline CDR1 reads SGHDN; CDR2 reads FVKESK. The CDR3 runs 16 residues. The junction had 6 bases not matched to a gene; V was cut back by 0 bases and J by 5 bases. CDR3 region: CASSQDGLAVGETQYF. The CDR3 region has the DNA TGTGCCAGCAGCCAAGATGGACTAGCGGTAGGGGAGACCCAGTACTTC.

The V and J genes are TRBV28 and TRBJ2-1, with 9 nucleotides matching TRBD2. The CDR3 is 13 residues long. CDR1 is MDHEN and CDR2 is SYDVKM in the germline V gene. J gave up 6 bases and V 7 bases, and 4 bases lay outside the gene matches. CDR3 loop: CASILAGSNEQFF. CDR3 nucleotides: TGTGCCAGCATACTAGCGGGTTCCAATGAGCAGTTCTTC. The variable domain in full, with the rest retrieved from reference TRBV28 and TRBJ2-1, is DVKVTQSSRYLVKRTGEKVFLECVQDMDHENMFWYRQDPGLGLRLIYFSYDVKMKEKGDIPEGYSVSREKKERFSLILESASTNQTSMYLCASILAGSNEQFFGPGTRLTVL.

The chain links TRBV27 to TRBJ2-5, with D perhaps matching TRBD1 (6 bases). CDR3 size: 11 residues. V was pared by 10 bases and J by 5 bases, with 11 bases between. CDR1 is MNHEY, CDR2 SMNVEV, per germline (reference sequence). CDR3 DNA sequence: TGTGCCACCCATCAGGGGGAGACCCAGTACTTC. Translation gives CATHQGETQYF.

The chain carries TRBV27 and TRBJ1-1; a possible D gene is TRBD1 (6 bases). Trimming removed 4 bases from V and 4 bases from J, with 19 bases in between. Germline CDR1 reads MNHEY; CDR2 reads SMNVEV (reference sequence). The length of the CDR3 is 16 residues. The CDR3 sequence: CASSSLQGGAVTEAFF. The CDR3 DNA reads as TGTGCCAGCAGTTCCTTACAGGGAGGTGCAGTCACTGAAGCTTTCTTT.

This chain uses TRBV27 with TRBJ2-3, with TRBD2 as a possible D gene (6 bases). The CDR3 spans 17 residues. The germline CDR1 and CDR2 sequences are MNHEY and SMNVEV (reference sequence). Trimming removed 0 bases from V and 4 bases from J, with 17 bases in between. The CDR3 bases are TGTGCCAGCAGTTTATCGTGGGGGGATCATCGCGCAGATACGCAGTATTTT. Residues: CASSLSWGDHRADTQYF.